This T cell receptor (beta chain) appears in the sequencing data of a study of blood T cell repertoires in COVID-19. Study summary: Sample material is recorded as cDNA or gDNA derived from T cells, B-cell-depleted T cells, or PBMCs.

This CDR3 comprises 19 residues. Recruits, aged roughly 18 to 95 years, lived in 25 or so US areas. Participants were placed into cohorts based on the clinical history they reported. Symptom resolution, clearance, or two negative PCRs marked the recovered donors of Cohort 3. The assay was immunoSEQ multiplex PCR, and TCRdb's table has in-frame clones only and misses some. The repertoire has around 300,000 clones, 88% of them found once; the top ten carry 0.75% to 1%. This TCR came from a woman in her thirties who had recovered from COVID-19. The sample consisted of PBMCs or T cells enriched from blood (not recorded which). The rearrangement links TRBV21-1 to TRBJ1-6; the table's TRBD1 call for D was not verified on the DNA. TRBV21-1 is marked as a pseudogene. The CDR3 reads CASSKAAPTAGTGNSPLHF. The CDR3, as DNA: TGTGCCAGCAGCAAAGCGGCACCCACCGCCGGGACAGGGAATTCACCCCTCCACTTT.